This record covers a single T cell receptor beta chain. Its antigen is not known. In chemo-refractory metastatic non-small-cell lung cancer, patients got ipilimumab CTLA-4 blockade together with focal radiation. Trimming shortened V by 2 bases and J by 4 bases, and 12 bases separated the two germline ends. Germline V CDR1 and CDR2: MGHRA, YSYEKL. This CDR3 region has 14 residues. Assay: immunoSEQ multiplex PCR; the TCRdb copy retains only in-frame clones and omits some. In the table there are 45,000 to 55,000 clones, around nine tenths of which are singletons. The sample belongs to a study of radiotherapy plus CTLA-4 blockade in lung cancer. Whole-study context: Objective responses emerged in about 20% of patients, and 31% attained disease control. Findings of the study overall: Best predicting response, reportedly, were early blood T cell clone dynamics, with interferon-beta.

This specimen was peripheral blood, taken from a patient treated with radiotherapy plus ipilimumab. The V call is TRBV4-1, the J call TRBJ2-7; weak D call: TRBD1 (6 bases). The receptor comes from a human donor with non-small cell lung cancer whose response to radiotherapy plus ipilimumab could not be evaluated. The CDR3 nucleotides are TGCGCCAGCAGCCAAAATACGCAGGGGTACGAGCAGTACTTC. This encodes CASSQNTQGYEQYF.